This entry lists 29 T cell receptor beta chains sequenced from one sample in a study of blood T cell repertoires in COVID-19. Assay: immunoSEQ multiplex PCR; the TCRdb copy retains only in-frame clones and omits some. The table lists some 130,000 clones, less than 85% of them singletons. Sequences were obtained from peripheral blood. The receptors were sampled from a woman of 80 years or more with acute or convalescent COVID-19.

V is TRBV7-9 and J is TRBJ2-1; D is possibly TRBD2 (6 bases). V was trimmed by 4 bases and J by 5 bases, leaving 18 bases between them. CDR3 length: 16 amino acids. CDR1 is SEHNR, CDR2 FQNEAQ, per germline (reference sequence). CDR3 sequence: CASSSILRDRNNEQFF. DNA for the CDR3: TGTGCCAGCAGCTCTATCTTGCGGGATCGAAACAATGAGCAGTTCTTC.

This clone was observed once. This chain links TRBV23-1 with TRBJ2-7, with D unclear. TRBV23-1 is noted as an ORF with a role that remains uncertain. The V end lost 4 bases, the J end lost 2 bases, and 6 bases lay between the germline ends. The CDR3 sequence is 12 residues long. The CDR3 bases are TGCGCCAGCAGTCTATGTACCTACGAGCAGTACTTC. The encoded protein is CASSLCTYEQYF.

This clone appeared a single time. The chain uses TRBV10-1 and TRBJ2-2, with 9 bases lining up with TRBD2. The CDR3 is 16 residues long. Germline assignment: CDR1 WNHNN and CDR2 SYGVQD (reference sequence). V dropped 2 bases and J dropped 7; count of bases not matched to a gene: 8. The chain's CDR3 is CASSEEGGRAGGELFF. The DNA for the CDR3 is TGCGCCAGCAGTGAGGAGGGCGGGAGGGCCGGCGGGGAGCTGTTTTTT.

CDR3 region: CASSLVSLTNTGELFF. The CDR3 region has the DNA TGTGCCAGCAGCTTGGTCAGTTTGACGAACACCGGGGAGCTGTTTTTT. The chain couples TRBV5-5 to TRBJ2-2; D not certain. The CDR3 runs to 16 residues. The V gene's germline CDR1 is SGHKS and CDR2 YYEKEE (reference sequence). Trimming cost V 0 bases and J 0 bases, with 9 bases left between them.

The rearrangement links TRBV19 to TRBJ1-1; unclear D gene. V was clipped by 7 bases and J by 4 bases, with 13 bases between them. The germline CDR1 and CDR2 sequences are LNHDA and SQIVND (reference sequence). There are 13 residues in the CDR3. The CDR3 here is CASMGRLTTEAFF. The CDR3 DNA is TGTGCCAGTATGGGCAGGTTGACCACTGAAGCTTTCTTT.

V usage is TRBV10-3 and J usage is TRBJ2-7; TRBD1 agrees at 7 bases. The CDR3 length is 14 residues. V gave up 1 base and J gave up 3 bases; unmatched junction bases: 3. Germline V CDR1 and CDR2: ENHRY, SYGVKD. The CDR3 DNA is TGTGCCATCAGTGAGTATCGACAGGGCTACGAGCAGTACTTC. Translating it yields CAISEYRQGYEQYF.

The rearrangement uses TRBV19 and TRBJ2-1, with 8 nucleotides matching TRBD2. Germline V gene lookup returns CDR1 LNHDA and CDR2 SQIVND (reference sequence). V was pared by 1 base and J by 8 bases, with 7 bases of the junction left unmatched. CDR3 length: 15 amino acids. As DNA, the CDR3 is TGTGCCAGTAGTATAGCCCGGGGGGGGGTAGATGAGCAGTTCTTC. Encoded protein: CASSIARGGVDEQFF. The full variable domain, in which reference TRBV19 and TRBJ2-1 provide the parts outside the CDR3, is DGGITQSPKYLFRKEGQNVTLSCEQNLNHDAMYWYRQDPGQGLRLIYYSQIVNDFQKGDIAEGYSVSREKKESFPLTVTSAQKNPTAFYLCASSIARGGVDEQFFGPGTRLTVL.

This clone came up a few times. This chain uses TRBV19 with TRBJ1-2, with 8 bases that match TRBD1. The CDR3 contains 14 residues. V trimming: 9 bases; J trimming: 3 bases; junction bases outside the gene matches: 9. The germline gives CDR1 LNHDA, CDR2 SQIVND (reference sequence). CDR3 DNA sequence: TGTGCCAGGTACAGGGGACAGGCAGACTATGGCTACACCTTC. It is translated as CARYRGQADYGYTF.

Only one count was recorded for this clone. The chain joins TRBV20-1 to TRBJ1-2; TRBD1 agrees at 10 bases. The CDR3 contains 14 residues. CDR1 and CDR2 from the germline V gene are DFQATT and SNEGSKA (reference sequence). The ends lost 3 bases at V and 3 bases at J; junction bases unmatched: 4. The CDR3 reads CSASGTGVHYGYTF. The DNA of the CDR3 is TGCAGTGCTAGTGGGACAGGGGTCCACTATGGCTACACCTTC.

The chain has TRBV18 and TRBJ1-4, with TRBD1 matching over 7 bases. V lost 6 bases to trimming and J lost 5 bases; unmatched junction nucleotides: 12. Germline values: CDR1 KGHSH, CDR2 LQKENI. The CDR3 is 16 amino acids. The DNA for the CDR3 is TGTGCCAGCTCCCGCAACTCGGGACAGAAAAATGAAAAACTGTTTTTT. It is translated as CASSRNSGQKNEKLFF.

This clone was counted at least ten times. This likely traces to a read error, being one base from a far larger clone. V usage is TRBV4-3 and J usage is TRBJ1-3, with 8 bases fitting TRBD1. This CDR3 is built from 15 residues. Germline V gene lookup returns CDR1 LGHNA and CDR2 YSLEER. The CDR3 DNA follows: TGCGCCAGCTGCCAACAGGGGGATTTTGGAAACACCATATATTTT. This codes for CASCQQGDFGNTIYF.

This clone came up once. The chain employs TRBV30 and TRBJ1-3; D remains ambiguous. Germline V CDR1 and CDR2: GTSNPN, SVGIG (reference sequence). V was cut by 3 bases and J by 4 bases, with 10 bases left in between. This CDR3 is 13 amino acids long. The CDR3 is CAWSLQAGNTIYF. The CDR3 coding sequence is TGTGCCTGGAGCCTCCAGGCCGGAAACACCATATATTTT.

The chain has TRBV5-1 and TRBJ2-3; D is unresolved. This CDR3 spans 15 amino acids. Trimming removed 0 bases from V and 5 bases from J, with 13 bases in between. CDR1 and CDR2 (germline): SGHRS, YFSETQ. CDR3 in DNA: TGCGCCAGCAGCTTGGCCAACTCAATCCGAGATACGCAGTATTTT. This encodes CASSLANSIRDTQYF.

The chain carries TRBV13 and TRBJ2-5, with D perhaps TRBD1 (5 bases). Trimming took 5 bases from V and 7 from J, leaving 14 bases between them. The CDR3 is 13 residues long. Looked up from germline, CDR1 is PRHDT and CDR2 is FYEKMQ (reference sequence). The CDR3 DNA reads TGTGCCAGCAGCCGACCTTATCAGGGGACCCAGTACTTC. Translation gives CASSRPYQGTQYF.

This chain links TRBV5-1 with TRBJ1-1; no firm D call. Germline values: CDR1 SGHRS, CDR2 YFSETQ. The CDR3 has 15 residues. The V end lost 4 bases, the J end lost 2 bases, and 15 bases lay between the germline ends. This CDR3 is CASSRRESGNTEAFF. Written as DNA, the CDR3 is TGCGCCAGCAGCCGGAGGGAGAGCGGTAACACTGAAGCTTTCTTT. Full variable domain (outside the CDR3, taken from reference TRBV5-1 and TRBJ1-1): KAGVTQTPRYLIKTRGQQVTLSCSPISGHRSVSWYQQTPGQGLQFLFEYFSETQRNKGNFPGRFSGRQFSNSRSEMNVSTLELGDSALYLCASSRRESGNTEAFFGQGTRLTVV.

The chain links TRBV6-1 to TRBJ1-5, with TRBD1 identical over 9 bases. The trim removed 2 bases at V and 6 bases at J, leaving 5 bases unmatched. This CDR3 contains 15 residues. Germline-derived CDR1 and CDR2 are MNHNS and SASEGT. CDR3 sequence (DNA): TGTGCCAGCAGTGAAAACAGGGGGCTCGGTCAGCCCCAGCATTTT. This gives the protein CASSENRGLGQPQHF.

The CDR3 DNA reads as TGTGCCTGGAGTCTAGATCCGCAGTCGCTCGCTGAAGCTTTCTTT. It yields the protein CAWSLDPQSLAEAFF. V is TRBV30 and J is TRBJ1-1; no clear D gene. Germline CDR1 and CDR2: GTSNPN and SVGIG (reference sequence). Deletions cut 2 bases from V and 6 bases from J, with 19 bases between. The CDR3 consists of 15 residues.

The gene calls are TRBV4-1 and TRBJ2-7; 8 nucleotides agree with TRBD2. The germline CDR1 and CDR2 sequences are MGHRA and YSYEKL. The CDR3 covers 16 residues. With 1 base clipped from V and 3 bases from J, the junction kept 8 bases outside the gene matches. For the CDR3, the DNA is TGCGCCAGCAGCCAAGGTCCCCGGGGGGGTAGCTACGAGCAGTACTTC. Its protein is CASSQGPRGGSYEQYF.

In this sample, this clone turned up once. This sequence joins TRBV5-1 and TRBJ2-7, with 7 nucleotides matching TRBD2. Trimming at V came to 4 bases and at J to 5 bases, leaving 9 bases not matched to a gene. CDR3 size: 14 residues. Germline CDR1 reads SGHRS; CDR2 reads YFSETQ. CDR3 loop: CASSPGGGGDEQYF. The DNA of the CDR3 is TGCGCCAGCAGCCCGGGGGGAGGAGGGGACGAGCAGTACTTC.

This chain links TRBV19 with TRBJ1-1; D is unclear. Trimming stripped 1 base from V and 0 bases from J, with 9 bases between. The CDR3 runs 15 residues. Germline V CDR1 and CDR2: LNHDA, SQIVND (reference sequence). The CDR3 spells CASSIAHRLNTEAFF. The CDR3 DNA follows: TGTGCCAGTAGTATAGCCCACAGATTGAACACTGAAGCTTTCTTT.

The chain joins TRBV12-3 or TRBV12-4 to TRBJ2-5; D gene ambiguous. There are 11 residues in the CDR3. The V gene lost 5 bases and the J gene lost 5 bases, with 6 bases spanning the gap. CDR3 DNA: TGTGCCAGCAGTCCTCGGGAGACCCAGTACTTC. It is translated as CASSPRETQYF.

As DNA, the CDR3 is TGTGCCAGCAGCTCCACAAAGAACACTGAAGCTTTCTTT. Translating gives CASSSTKNTEAFF. The rearrangement uses TRBV14 and TRBJ1-1; D is unclear. CDR3 length equals 13 residues. The V gene's germline CDR1 is SGHDN and CDR2 FVKESK. V lost 5 bases and J lost 1, with 8 bases in between.

V and J are TRBV11-2 and TRBJ2-3; the D gene is possibly TRBD1 (6 bases). Germline V gene lookup returns CDR1 SGHAT and CDR2 FQNNGV. V lost 5 bases to trimming and J lost 4 bases, with 16 bases between them. The CDR3 is 15 residues long. This chain's CDR3 is CASSRTGKGPDTQYF. CDR3 in DNA: TGTGCCAGCAGCCGAACAGGGAAGGGTCCAGATACGCAGTATTTT.

V and J are TRBV18 and TRBJ1-2, with 7 bases aligning to TRBD1. J lost 4 bases, V lost 3 bases, and 8 bases had no gene match. Germline V gene sequence: CDR1 KGHSH, CDR2 LQKENI. This CDR3 is built from 15 residues. The CDR3 DNA is TGTGCCAGCTCACCGTCGGGGGACAGATCCTATGGCTACACCTTC. Its protein product is CASSPSGDRSYGYTF.

The chain recombines TRBV5-1 with TRBJ2-2; weak D call: TRBD1 (5 bases). The CDR3 is 15 amino acids. The V gene lost 2 bases and the J gene lost 0 bases, with 8 bases spanning the gap. The V gene's germline CDR1 is SGHRS and CDR2 YFSETQ. CDR3 coding DNA: TGCGCCAGCAGCTTTTCCAGGGCGAACACCGGGGAGCTGTTTTTT. Translation: CASSFSRANTGELFF.

This rearrangement joins TRBV30 to TRBJ2-6, with TRBD1 matching over 9 bases. CDR3 length: 14 amino acids. Trimming removed 8 bases from V and 2 bases from J; junction bases left unmatched: 4. From germline, CDR1 is GTSNPN and CDR2 SVGIG (reference sequence). The CDR3 loop is CAGGDRAGANVLTF. The DNA for the CDR3 is TGTGCCGGGGGGGACAGGGCTGGGGCCAACGTCCTGACTTTC.

This clone was seen only a few times. V is TRBV5-6 and J is TRBJ1-1; a weak D match, TRBD1 (6 bases). Trimming pared 4 bases from V and 3 bases from J, leaving 13 bases between. Germline loops: CDR1 SGHDT, CDR2 YYEEEE. CDR3 size: 14 residues. DNA of the CDR3: TGTGCCAGCAGCCCAACTCAGGGGTACACTGAAGCTTTCTTT. As protein: CASSPTQGYTEAFF. The full variable domain, rest sourced from reference TRBV5-6 and TRBJ1-1, is DAGVTQSPTHLIKTRGQQVTLRCSPKSGHDTVSWYQQALGQGPQFIFQYYEEEERQRGNFPDRFSGHQFPNYSSELNVNALLLGDSALYLCASSPTQGYTEAFFGQGTRLTVV.

The chain recombines TRBV5-6 with TRBJ2-5; D gene uncertain. V lost 0 bases, J lost 1 base, and 7 bases lay in between. CDR1 and CDR2 (germline): SGHDT, YYEEEE. CDR3 length: 14 residues. The chain's CDR3 is CASSLVPTQETQYF. The CDR3 nucleotides are TGTGCCAGCAGCTTGGTGCCTACCCAAGAGACCCAGTACTTC.

The chain carries TRBV27 and TRBJ1-1; D remains unclear. V was clipped by 5 bases and J by 0 bases, with 7 bases between them. Germline assignment: CDR1 MNHEY and CDR2 SMNVEV (reference sequence). This CDR3 has 13 amino acids. The CDR3 DNA is TGTGCCAGCAGTACACCATTGAACACTGAAGCTTTCTTT. Translated, it gives CASSTPLNTEAFF.